A selection of T cell receptor beta chains follows, all from one sample in a study of blood T cell repertoires in COVID-19. This table comes from immunoSEQ multiplex PCR, and its TCRdb copy is limited to in-frame clones, with some not included. The sample lists fewer than 75,000 clones, roughly 90% occurring once. Sequencing was carried out using peripheral blood. The source is a man in his fifties or sixties with acute or convalescent COVID-19. Each CDR3 is given with its conserved first and last residue. Fields, in order: J gene, clone size, V gene, CDR3 protein. Size is stated for part of the rows, as once, few or many counts, or as a class when the clone is expanded.

TRBJ2-1 few TRBV6-6 CASSYLGGSSYNEQFF
TRBJ2-4 NA TRBV9 CASSVGAAVKNIQYF
TRBJ2-2 NA TRBV9 CASSNLGGETGELFF
TRBJ1-5 NA TRBV7-2 CASSLRWALDRSPQHF
TRBJ2-5 NA TRBV6-5 CASSTGAVYQETQYF
TRBJ2-3 NA TRBV7-2 CASSFRTGGLVTDTQYF
TRBJ1-4 once TRBV30 CAWRGRGTQKLFF
TRBJ1-4 NA TRBV19 CASRRDLSEKLFF
TRBJ1-2 once TRBV11-2 CASSFGAGDYGYTF
TRBJ1-1 once TRBV7-2 CASSLDRAGTEAFF
TRBJ2-4 NA TRBV2 CASSEAAGWGGGKNIQYF
TRBJ1-5 NA TRBV3-1/TRBV3-2 CASSQGSQSNQPQHF
TRBJ2-7 NA TRBV23-1 CASSQGDRKTKPYEQYF
TRBJ1-2 NA TRBV5-1 CASSLADGGRNYGYTF
TRBJ1-1 NA TRBV6-5 CASSYPFPGNTEAFF
TRBJ1-2 NA TRBV5-6 CASSHPRGSGYTF
TRBJ2-5 NA TRBV19 CASSTSTLRETQYF
TRBJ2-1 NA TRBV11-2 CASSLEGLAGGPRNEQFF
TRBJ1-2 NA TRBV7-8 CASSEGQNYGYTF
TRBJ1-2 NA TRBV5-6 CASSSADYGYTF
TRBJ2-3 NA TRBV4-1 CASSPRGAGGPLGTQYF
TRBJ2-7 few TRBV19 CASSIGGGHYEQYF
TRBJ2-3 once TRBV11-2 CASSPPALLAGSDTQYF
TRBJ2-3 NA TRBV14 CASSQILTGPDTQYF
TRBJ1-6 NA TRBV2 CASVGVGGSNSPLHF
TRBJ1-1 NA TRBV7-9 CASSASGGGEAFF
TRBJ1-1 NA TRBV11-2 CASSLVYGETEAFF
TRBJ1-5 NA TRBV6-5 CASSSGPHQPQHF
TRBJ1-2 NA TRBV3-1/TRBV3-2 CASSQGTGRDYGYTF